This T cell receptor beta chain appears in the sequencing data of a study of shared clonotypes between healthy human individuals. Study-level background: Researchers drew samples from a couple of women and a few men aged 18 to 49. Study-level findings and limits: Estimated clonotype richness was generally higher in naive than memory subsets. Non-shared clonotypes had lower generation probabilities than clonotypes shared by all four sorted-subset donors.

Method: immunoSEQ multiplex PCR; TCRdb's copy keeps in-frame clones and lacks some. The sample lists about 680,000 clones; 60% to 75% were seen once. The V end lost 0 bases, the J end lost 4 bases, and 16 bases lay between the germline ends. The CDR3 is 16 residues long. Germline CDR1 and CDR2: SGHNT and YYREEE (reference sequence). Comments on this clone: Antigen: not known.

Material for sequencing was memory CD4+ T cells sorted from blood. Documented subset: CD45RA-negative fraction. The receptor's source is a woman in her 30s in good health. The J gene is TRBJ1-2, the V gene TRBV5-4; D is ambiguous. The CDR3 DNA reads as TGTGCCAGCAGCTTGGGGTCCGACCCACGAGGCTATGGCTACACCTTC. Its translation: CASSLGSDPRGYGYTF.